The 19 T cell receptor beta chains listed next were all sequenced from one sample in a study of shared clonotypes between healthy human individuals. Clones were sequenced by immunoSEQ multiplex PCR, and TCRdb holds only the in-frame ones, with some missing. The repertoire holds about 380,000 clones, with approximately 96% as singletons. Material: memory CD8+ T cells sorted from blood. Regarding subset: CD45RO+ cells pooled with CCR7-negative TemRA cells. The receptor source for this set is a young man in good health.

The gene calls are TRBV14 and TRBJ2-2; TRBD1 agrees at 7 bases. The CDR3 contains 17 residues. Germline V gene sequence: CDR1 SGHDN, CDR2 FVKESK. V trimming: 0 bases; J trimming: 0 bases; junction bases outside the gene matches: 4. The CDR3 sequence is CASSQDGTGANTGELFF. For the CDR3, the DNA is TGTGCCAGCAGCCAAGATGGCACAGGGGCGAACACCGGGGAGCTGTTTTTT.

V gene TRBV7-6 combines with J gene TRBJ2-7; 12 positions agree with TRBD1. The CDR3 totals 15 residues. V lost 1 base, J lost 4 bases, and 2 bases stayed unmatched. Germline lookup yields CDR1 SGHVS and CDR2 FNYEAQ. The CDR3 region has the DNA TGTGCCAGCAGCTTAGGGGACAGGGGGCTATACGAGCAGTACTTC. Its translation: CASSLGDRGLYEQYF. Using reference TRBV7-6 and TRBJ2-7 for the parts outside the CDR3, the full variable domain is GAGVSQSPRYKVTKRGQDVALRCDPISGHVSLYWYRQALGQGPEFLTYFNYEAQQDKSGLPNDRFSAERPEGSISTLTIQRTEQRDSAMYRCASSLGDRGLYEQYFGPGTRLTVT.

CDR3: CATSRDGRIETQYF. CDR3 DNA sequence: TGTGCCACCAGCAGAGACGGGAGGATAGAGACCCAGTACTTC. This sequence joins TRBV15 and TRBJ2-5; TRBD2 matches at 7 bases. The V gene's germline CDR1 is LNHNV and CDR2 YYDKDF (reference sequence). V dropped 0 bases and J dropped 4; count of bases not matched to a gene: 2. The CDR3 extends over 14 amino acids.

This clone was seen more than once but under ten times. The CDR3 bases are TGCAGTGCTAAGCAGCCCCAGCATTTT. It specifies CSAKQPQHF. The chain has TRBV20-1 and TRBJ1-5, with unresolved D. CDR1 is DFQATT and CDR2 is SNEGSKA in the germline V gene (reference sequence). The CDR3 runs to 9 residues. With 4 bases removed from V and 7 bases from J, the gap between germline ends came to 2 bases.

This clone occurred once. The chain recombines TRBV11-2 with TRBJ2-1; TRBD2 matches at 12 bases. The CDR3 loop spans 15 amino acids. Germline loops: CDR1 SGHAT, CDR2 FQNNGV. J was trimmed by 0 bases and V by 8 bases; bases with no gene match: 2. The DNA for the CDR3 is TGTGCCAGCTCGACTAGCGGGAGCTCCTACAATGAGCAGTTCTTC. It codes for CASSTSGSSYNEQFF.

This sequence joins TRBV30 and TRBJ2-3; 7 bases are shared with TRBD2. Germline values: CDR1 GTSNPN, CDR2 SVGIG (reference sequence). This CDR3 contains 14 residues. J lost 3 bases, V lost 4 bases, and 7 bases had no gene match. CDR3 region: CAWIREAGTDTQYF. The CDR3 DNA reads as TGTGCCTGGATCCGGGAGGCGGGGACAGATACGCAGTATTTT. Combining the CDR3 with reference TRBV30 and TRBJ2-3 gives the whole variable domain SQTIHQWPATLVQPVGSPLSLECTVEGTSNPNLYWYRQAAGRGLQLLFYSVGIGQISSEVPQNLSASRPQDRQFILSSKKLLLSDSGFYLCAWIREAGTDTQYFGPGTRLTVL.

As regards this clone: The same CDR3 can be traced to other DNA sequences in this sample. The chain links TRBV9 to TRBJ1-2; D uncertain. V was trimmed by 0 bases and J by 1 base, leaving 1 base between them. CDR3 length equals 12 residues. In germline, CDR1 is SGDLS, CDR2 YYNGEE. The chain's CDR3 is CASSVGNYGYTF. In nucleotides, the CDR3 is TGTGCCAGCAGCGTAGGTAACTATGGCTACACCTTC.

The gene calls are TRBV28 and TRBJ2-3; no clear D gene. V was cut by 1 base and J by 9 bases, with 11 bases left in between. Germline CDR1 MDHEN, CDR2 SYDVKM. This CDR3 spans 13 amino acids. CDR3 sequence: CASSLLRVRTQYF. CDR3 coding DNA: TGTGCCAGCAGTTTATTGCGTGTCAGGACGCAGTATTTT.

The chain couples TRBV6-5 to TRBJ1-5, with 7 bases aligning to TRBD1. The CDR3 spans 13 residues. CDR1 and CDR2 from the germline V gene are MNHEY and SVGAGI. V gave up 6 bases and J gave up 4 bases; unmatched junction bases: 3. CDR3 nucleotide sequence: TGTGCCAGCAGGCAGGGGGTAAATCAGCCCCAGCATTTT. Translating it yields CASRQGVNQPQHF.

With regard to this clone: In the same sample, other DNA sequences code for this CDR3. The chain joins TRBV27 to TRBJ2-5, with 8 bases that match TRBD1. Trimming took 3 bases from V and 5 from J; bases not matched to a gene: 2. The germline V gene has CDR1 MNHEY and CDR2 SMNVEV (reference sequence). This CDR3 spans 13 amino acids. In nucleotides, the CDR3 is TGTGCCAGCAGTTTCAGGGGGCGGGAGACCCAGTACTTC. The encoded protein is CASSFRGRETQYF.

This clone was recorded once. This chain links TRBV2 with TRBJ2-2; D is possibly TRBD1 or TRBD2 (6 bases each). CDR1 is SNHLY and CDR2 is FYNNEI in the germline V gene. The CDR3 consists of 15 residues. V dropped 2 bases and J dropped 4 bases, with 11 bases sitting between them. CDR3 nucleotides: TGTGCCAGCAGTGAAAGGAGGGGGGTCACCGGGGAGCTGTTTTTT. This codes for CASSERRGVTGELFF.

A few counts support this clone. The rearrangement links TRBV10-1 to TRBJ1-1, with 8 bases matching TRBD1. This CDR3 is built from 13 residues. The V and J ends lost 5 bases and 4 bases, in that order; junction bases with no gene match: 3. Germline V gene data show CDR1 as WNHNN and CDR2 as SYGVQD (reference sequence). The CDR3 DNA follows: TGCGCCAGCAGTTCAGACAGGGGCACTGAAGCTTTCTTT. Its protein product is CASSSDRGTEAFF.

This chain connects TRBV30 to TRBJ2-1; 9 bases line up with TRBD2. The V gene's germline CDR1 is GTSNPN and CDR2 SVGIG (reference sequence). The CDR3 totals 15 residues. The V gene end was trimmed by 0 bases and the J gene end by 4 bases; junction bases not matched to a gene: 4. The CDR3 sequence is CAWSVIAGVYNEQFF. CDR3 nucleotide sequence: TGTGCCTGGAGTGTTATAGCGGGGGTATACAATGAGCAGTTCTTC.

This clone was observed a handful of times. The V and J genes are TRBV5-4 and TRBJ2-1; maybe TRBD1 (7 bases). V was shortened by 7 bases and J by 4 bases, with 21 bases between the two germline ends. Germline loops: CDR1 SGHNT, CDR2 YYREEE (reference sequence). The CDR3 extends over 16 amino acids. The DNA for the CDR3 is TGTGCCAGCGGCGAGGGGGCTTTGGCGGGATACAATGAGCAGTTCTTC. This sequence encodes CASGEGALAGYNEQFF.

J is TRBJ2-1 and V is TRBV30, with D perhaps TRBD1 (6 bases). The CDR3 spans 14 residues. Germline V gene data show CDR1 as GTSNPN and CDR2 as SVGIG (reference sequence). The germline V and J ends were trimmed by 5 bases and 8 bases, with 19 bases remaining between them. The DNA for the CDR3 is TGTGCCTGGCGTGGAACAGGGTGGGAATATGAGCAGTTCTTC. Translating gives CAWRGTGWEYEQFF. Variable domain in full (rest from reference TRBV30 and TRBJ2-1): SQTIHQWPATLVQPVGSPLSLECTVEGTSNPNLYWYRQAAGRGLQLLFYSVGIGQISSEVPQNLSASRPQDRQFILSSKKLLLSDSGFYLCAWRGTGWEYEQFFGPGTRLTVL.

The chain links TRBV18 to TRBJ2-1; D remains unclear. The CDR3 contains 15 residues. V lost 2 bases, J lost 2 bases, and 10 bases lay in between. The V gene's germline CDR1 is KGHSH and CDR2 LQKENI. CDR3 loop: CASSPALTPYNEQFF. CDR3 in DNA: TGTGCCAGCTCACCAGCCTTGACCCCCTACAATGAGCAGTTCTTC.

The CDR3 protein is CASSLVADQPQHF. CDR3 in DNA: TGTGCCAGCAGCTTAGTGGCGGATCAGCCCCAGCATTTT. The chain recombines TRBV7-8 with TRBJ1-5; D unclear. Germline assignment: CDR1 SGHVS and CDR2 FQNEAQ. The V and J ends lost 1 base and 5 bases respectively, with 6 bases between them. This CDR3 has 13 residues.

Details on this clone: This same CDR3 is encoded by further DNA sequences in the sample. The V and J genes are TRBV7-2 and TRBJ2-7; D is possibly TRBD2 (6 bases). This CDR3 spans 14 amino acids. V was clipped by 3 bases and J by 0 bases, with 9 bases between them. CDR1 is SGHTA and CDR2 is FQGNSA in the germline V gene. The CDR3 sequence: CASSLGGASYEQYF. The CDR3 nucleotides read TGTGCCAGCAGCTTGGGCGGGGCCTCCTACGAGCAGTACTTC.

The rearrangement links TRBV20-1 to TRBJ1-1; D is possibly TRBD1 (6 bases). Between the trimmed V and J ends, which lost 7 bases and 6 bases, there was a span of 12 bases. Germline V gene sequence: CDR1 DFQATT, CDR2 SNEGSKA (reference sequence). CDR3 length: 11 amino acids. The CDR3 loop is CSERNRAEAFF. CDR3 sequence (DNA): TGCAGTGAACGAAACAGGGCTGAAGCTTTCTTT.